This is a list of T cell receptor beta chains from one sample in a study of siplizumab effects on memory and regulatory T cells. Method: immunoSEQ multiplex PCR; TCRdb's copy keeps in-frame clones and lacks some. The table has about 100,000 clones, around 92% seen once. The sample was CD4+ T cells sorted from blood. The source of these receptors is a human donor in good health. Both conserved end residues are part of each CDR3. Fields, in order: J gene, CDR3 length, D gene, V gene, CDR3 protein, CDR3 DNA. D genes are given only for firm matches.

TRBJ1-1	14	-	TRBV13	CASSLWTDDRVAFF	TGTGCCAGCAGCTTATGGACCGATGACCGTGTGGCTTTCTTT
TRBJ1-4	15	TRBD1	TRBV28	CASSYPGQGNEKLFF	TGTGCCAGCAGCTATCCGGGACAGGGCAATGAAAAACTGTTTTTT
TRBJ1-1	13	TRBD1	TRBV2	CASSRQGNTEAFF	TGTGCCAGCAGTAGACAGGGGAACACTGAAGCTTTCTTT
TRBJ2-7	14	TRBD2	TRBV7-2	CASSPSGGAYEQYF	TGTGCCAGCAGCCCGAGCGGGGGGGCCTACGAGCAGTACTTC
TRBJ1-2	13	-	TRBV29-1	CSVEGSTGYGYTF	TGCAGCGTTGAGGGTTCGACAGGCTATGGCTACACCTTC
TRBJ1-5	14	-	TRBV2	CASSEAAGNQPQHF	TGTGCCAGCAGTGAAGCGGCCGGGAATCAGCCCCAGCATTTT
TRBJ2-5	15	TRBD1	TRBV6-1	CASSEVGQGTETQYF	TGTGCCAGCAGTGAAGTGGGACAGGGTACGGAGACCCAGTACTTC
TRBJ2-3	15	-	TRBV18	CASSPGGAYTDTQYF	TGTGCCAGCTCACCAGGGGGGGCCTACACAGATACGCAGTATTTT
TRBJ2-6	15	-	TRBV9	CASSVEGLGANVLTF	TGTGCCAGCAGCGTAGAGGGGCTCGGGGCCAACGTCCTGACTTTC
TRBJ2-7	13	-	TRBV11-1	CASSPRGSYEQYF	TGTGCCAGCAGCCCCCGGGGCTCCTACGAGCAGTACTTC
TRBJ1-6	19	TRBD1	TRBV5-6	CASSLGRQGNIPYNSPLHF	TGTGCCAGCAGCTTGGGTCGACAGGGAAACATACCTTATAATTCACCCCTCCACTTT
TRBJ2-7	13	-	TRBV21-1	CASYRLPGAEQYF	TGTGCCAGCTACAGACTCCCAGGGGCCGAGCAGTACTTC